This passage covers 30 T cell receptor beta chains from one sample sequenced in a study of blood T cell repertoires in COVID-19 (dated by TCRdb to the early 2020s). Receptors were amplified or captured by the immunoSEQ multiplex PCR assay. TCRdb re-hosts the immuneACCESS table, in-frame sequences only. Its copies lack some clones; in the studies checked, an unresolved V gene accounts for under half of them, and the cause for the rest is not known. This sample lists under 200,000 clones; about 80% were detected once. The ten largest clones take up under 3% of the sample. The sequencing input was peripheral blood. These receptors were collected from a human donor with acute or convalescent COVID-19. The donor label of this sample is uncertain.

V usage is TRBV5-8 and J usage is TRBJ1-5; D is ambiguous. The CDR3 totals 12 residues. V shed 2 bases and J shed 2 bases, with 2 bases lying between them. The germline CDR1 and CDR2 sequences are SGHTS and YDEGEE. The chain's CDR3 is CASSFGNQPQHF. DNA for the CDR3: TGTGCCAGCAGCTTCGGCAATCAGCCCCAGCATTTT.

The chain recombines TRBV27 with TRBJ1-2; D is undetermined. The V gene's germline CDR1 is MNHEY and CDR2 SMNVEV (reference sequence). The CDR3 totals 14 residues. V was cut by 0 bases and J by 0 bases, with 5 bases left in between. CDR3 region: CASSLSRANYGYTF. DNA of the CDR3: TGTGCCAGCAGTTTATCTCGGGCTAACTATGGCTACACCTTC.

The rearrangement uses TRBV11-1 and TRBJ1-2; D ambiguous. Trimming took 4 bases from V and 8 from J, leaving 17 bases between them. CDR3 length: 14 residues. Germline-derived CDR1 and CDR2 are SGHAT and FQDESV (reference sequence). The CDR3 loop reads CASSYRGKGQGYTF. As DNA, the CDR3 is TGTGCCAGCAGCTATCGGGGTAAAGGTCAAGGCTACACCTTC.

This chain connects TRBV9 to TRBJ2-7, with TRBD2 matching 7 bases. V was pared by 4 bases and J by 6 bases, with 13 bases of the junction left unmatched. Germline values: CDR1 SGDLS, CDR2 YYNGEE. The CDR3 has 15 amino acids. This chain's CDR3 is CASSPLAGVLGEQYF. Written as DNA, the CDR3 is TGTGCCAGCAGCCCCCTCGCGGGGGTTCTGGGCGAGCAGTACTTC.

J is TRBJ1-5 and V is TRBV19; a possible D gene is TRBD1 (6 bases). Between the trimmed V and J ends, which lost 2 bases and 5 bases, there was a span of 13 bases. This CDR3 comprises 15 residues. Looked up from germline, CDR1 is LNHDA and CDR2 is SQIVND (reference sequence). The CDR3, as DNA: TGTGCCAGTAGTATAAGCGGGACACTGCATCAGCCCCAGCATTTT. This translates into CASSISGTLHQPQHF. Full variable domain (outside the CDR3, taken from reference TRBV19 and TRBJ1-5): DGGITQSPKYLFRKEGQNVTLSCEQNLNHDAMYWYRQDPGQGLRLIYYSQIVNDFQKGDIAEGYSVSREKKESFPLTVTSAQKNPTAFYLCASSISGTLHQPQHFGDGTRLSIL.

The chain combines TRBV5-1 with TRBJ1-1, with 9 bases lining up with TRBD1. CDR3 length: 13 amino acids. J gave up 5 bases and V 4 bases, and 3 bases lay outside the gene matches. Germline CDR1 reads SGHRS; CDR2 reads YFSETQ. DNA for the CDR3: TGCGCCAGCAGCGGACAGGGGACGACTGAAGCTTTCTTT. Encoded protein: CASSGQGTTEAFF.

The chain employs TRBV2 and TRBJ2-5; 9 bases line up with TRBD2. CDR3 length equals 16 residues. In germline, CDR1 is SNHLY, CDR2 FYNNEI. V lost 3 bases and J lost 4; bases outside the gene matches: 9. CDR3 sequence reads: CASSDVSGGPGETQYF. CDR3 DNA sequence: TGTGCCAGCAGTGATGTTAGCGGGGGCCCAGGAGAGACCCAGTACTTC.

The chain links TRBV11-2 to TRBJ1-3; D remains ambiguous. Germline CDR1 is SGHAT and CDR2 is FQNNGV. Between the trimmed V and J ends, which lost 4 bases and 0 bases, there was a span of 19 bases. The CDR3 is made up of 18 amino acids. The CDR3 sequence is CASSSLRMRPNSGNTIYF. DNA for the CDR3: TGTGCCAGCAGCTCCCTTCGGATGAGGCCCAACTCTGGAAACACCATATATTTT. The full variable domain, with the rest looked up from reference TRBV11-2 and TRBJ1-3, is EAGVAQSPRYKIIEKRQSVAFWCNPISGHATLYWYQQILGQGPKLLIQFQNNGVVDDSQLPKDRFSAERLKGVDSTLKIQPAKLEDSAVYLCASSSLRMRPNSGNTIYFGEGSWLTVV.

This clone was observed a few times. CDR3: CASKRERSHSPLHF. CDR3 DNA: TGTGCCAGCAAGCGGGAACGCTCTCATTCACCCCTCCACTTT. The rearrangement links TRBV6-5 to TRBJ1-6; D uncertain. V shed 7 bases and J shed 8 bases, with 15 bases lying between them. The CDR3 covers 14 residues. Germline CDR1 reads MNHEY; CDR2 reads SVGAGI.

The chain links TRBV29-1 to TRBJ1-2, with 8 bases that match TRBD1. The length of the CDR3 is 14 residues. The V gene end was trimmed by 3 bases and the J gene end by 6 bases; junction bases not matched to a gene: 9. The germline V gene has CDR1 SQVTM and CDR2 ANQGSEA. CDR3 protein: CSVDTIRGPDGYTF. In DNA, the CDR3 is TGCAGCGTTGATACAATCAGGGGGCCGGATGGCTACACCTTC.

The rearrangement uses TRBV29-1 and TRBJ2-6; 7 nucleotides match TRBD1. V was clipped by 8 bases and J by 2 bases; unmatched bases: 9. Per germline, CDR1 SQVTM and CDR2 ANQGSEA. The CDR3 spans 15 residues. The CDR3 is CSLTQGPPGANVLTF. The CDR3, as DNA: TGCAGCTTAACACAGGGGCCCCCTGGGGCCAACGTCCTGACTTTC.

In its sample, this clone was seen once. The V call is TRBV11-2, the J call TRBJ2-3; 12 bases agree with TRBD2. There are 16 residues in the CDR3. Trimming at V came to 5 bases and at J to 1 base, leaving 4 bases not matched to a gene. Germline CDR1 reads SGHAT; CDR2 reads FQNNGV. The DNA for the CDR3 is TGTGCCAGCAGCCTAGCGGGGGGGCCGGGCACAGATACGCAGTATTTT. The encoded protein is CASSLAGGPGTDTQYF.

The CDR3 is CATRLPNQPQHF. The CDR3 DNA follows: TGTGCCACCCGACTGCCTAATCAGCCCCAGCATTTT. The chain is built from TRBV15 and TRBJ1-5; D unclear. The germline CDR1 and CDR2 sequences are LNHNV and YYDKDF (reference sequence). The CDR3 loop spans 12 amino acids. Trimming pared 8 bases from V and 4 bases from J, leaving 9 bases between.

This clone was detected once. The chain joins TRBV2 to TRBJ1-5; no clear D gene. The CDR3 spans 11 residues. With 2 bases removed from V and 10 bases from J, the gap between germline ends came to 6 bases. Germline CDR1 reads SNHLY; CDR2 reads FYNNEI. The CDR3 coding sequence is TGTGCCAGCAGTGAATCAGGACCCCAGCATTTT. This gives the protein CASSESGPQHF. Together with reference TRBV2 and TRBJ1-5, the CDR3 gives the full variable domain: EPEVTQTPSHQVTQMGQEVILRCVPISNHLYFYWYRQILGQKVEFLVSFYNNEISEKSEIFDDQFSVERPDGSNFTLKIRSTKLEDSAMYFCASSESGPQHFGDGTRLSIL.

The chain carries TRBV5-3 and TRBJ2-2; 7 bases match TRBD2. TRBV5-3 is labeled an ORF, and its function is uncertain. V lost 0 bases to trimming and J lost 3 bases; unmatched junction nucleotides: 5. The CDR3 runs 16 residues. The CDR3, as DNA: TGTGCCAGAAGCTTGGGGGCGGGGAGGGACACCGGGGAGCTGTTTTTT. Translated, it gives CARSLGAGRDTGELFF.

The gene calls are TRBV6-6 and TRBJ2-6, with D uncertain. The V gene's germline CDR1 is MNHNY and CDR2 SVGAGI (reference sequence). CDR3 length: 13 residues. V gave up 6 bases and J gave up 0 bases, with 3 bases separating them. CDR3 loop: CASSNSGANVLTF. DNA for the CDR3: TGTGCCAGCAGCAACTCTGGGGCCAACGTCCTGACTTTC.

The rearrangement uses TRBV3-1 (or the pseudogene TRBV3-2) and TRBJ2-2; D not resolved. CDR3 size: 16 residues. Germline loops: CDR1 LGHDT, CDR2 YNNKEL (reference sequence). Trimming left V 2 bases short and J 5 bases short, with 15 bases between. In nucleotides, the CDR3 is TGTGCCAGCAGCCAACAACCAGTATTGAAGACCGGGGAGCTGTTTTTT. Protein sequence: CASSQQPVLKTGELFF.

The rearrangement uses TRBV5-6 and TRBJ1-5; D is unclear. V was pared by 1 base and J by 2 bases, with 4 bases between. The CDR3 sequence is 13 residues long. The V gene's germline CDR1 is SGHDT and CDR2 YYEEEE. The CDR3 DNA follows: TGTGCCAGCAGCTTGACAGGCAATCAGCCCCAGCATTTT. Protein sequence: CASSLTGNQPQHF. Full variable domain (outside the CDR3, taken from reference TRBV5-6 and TRBJ1-5): DAGVTQSPTHLIKTRGQQVTLRCSPKSGHDTVSWYQQALGQGPQFIFQYYEEEERQRGNFPDRFSGHQFPNYSSELNVNALLLGDSALYLCASSLTGNQPQHFGDGTRLSIL.

This rearrangement joins TRBV7-2 to TRBJ2-3; 10 nucleotides align to TRBD2. Germline CDR1 is SGHTA and CDR2 is FQGNSA. The CDR3 consists of 15 residues. V lost 4 bases to trimming and J lost 7 bases; unmatched junction nucleotides: 8. CDR3 bases: TGTGCCAGCAGCTCTCAAGCGGGGGGGTGGAATACGCAGTATTTT. Translation: CASSSQAGGWNTQYF.

This clone was seen only a few times. CDR3 coding DNA: TGTGCCAGCAGTGACGCACTAGCGGGTTCCTACGAGCAGTACTTC. It yields the protein CASSDALAGSYEQYF. The V and J genes are TRBV2 and TRBJ2-7; TRBD2 aligns across 9 bases. With 3 bases clipped from V and 1 base from J, the junction kept 4 bases outside the gene matches. The CDR3 has 15 amino acids. In germline, CDR1 is SNHLY, CDR2 FYNNEI.

The chain employs TRBV7-9 and TRBJ2-7; TRBD2 agrees at 13 bases. The CDR3 is made up of 14 amino acids. Germline CDR1 SEHNR, CDR2 FQNEAQ (reference sequence). V lost 4 bases and J lost 4; bases outside the gene matches: 1. The CDR3 protein is CASSWTSGGYEQYF. The DNA of the CDR3 is TGTGCCAGCAGCTGGACTAGCGGGGGTTACGAGCAGTACTTC.

The chain couples TRBV5-1 to TRBJ2-5; TRBD2 matches 7 bases. From germline, CDR1 is SGHRS and CDR2 YFSETQ. This CDR3 region has 15 residues. Unmatched junction bases numbered 16, after V lost 6 bases and J lost 8 bases. In nucleotides, the CDR3 is TGCGCCAGCACCCCCGAGAGCGGGGCGGACCAAACCCAGTACTTC. Its protein product is CASTPESGADQTQYF.

The chain carries TRBV18 and TRBJ1-5; 9 bases line up with TRBD1. The CDR3 is 15 amino acids. Germline loops: CDR1 KGHSH, CDR2 LQKENI. V was pared by 2 bases and J by 1 base, with 0 bases of the junction left unmatched. This CDR3 reads CASSPGTGSNQPQHF. The CDR3 DNA reads as TGTGCCAGCTCACCAGGGACAGGGAGCAATCAGCCCCAGCATTTT.

The chain carries TRBV2 and TRBJ2-5, with a possible D match to TRBD1 (5 bases). CDR1 is SNHLY, CDR2 FYNNEI, per germline. Trimming left V 1 base short and J 5 bases short, with 5 bases between. The CDR3 sequence is 12 residues long. In nucleotides, the CDR3 is TGTGCCAGCAGTGAAGAGGGGGAGACCCAGTACTTC. This codes for CASSEEGETQYF.

This clone was counted only a few times. The chain recombines TRBV5-4 with TRBJ2-7, with TRBD1 identical over 10 bases. Trimming cost V 3 bases and J 2 bases; bases outside gene matches: 8. The germline gives CDR1 SGHNT, CDR2 YYREEE (reference sequence). This CDR3 has 16 amino acids. The CDR3 loop is CASSSDRGLMTYEQYF. The CDR3 nucleotides read TGTGCCAGCAGCTCAGACAGGGGGCTAATGACCTACGAGCAGTACTTC.

The chain joins TRBV6-1 to TRBJ1-2, with D perhaps matching TRBD1 (6 bases). The CDR3 covers 13 residues. The V end lost 2 bases, the J end lost 5 bases, and 9 bases lay between the germline ends. Germline V gene sequence: CDR1 MNHNS, CDR2 SASEGT. This chain's CDR3 is CASSERDIYGYTF. The CDR3 DNA follows: TGTGCCAGCAGTGAAAGGGACATTTATGGCTACACCTTC.

The J gene is TRBJ1-3, the V gene TRBV5-4; maybe TRBD1 (5 bases). The CDR3 runs 15 residues. Germline V gene sequence: CDR1 SGHNT, CDR2 YYREEE (reference sequence). The V gene lost 4 bases and the J gene lost 0 bases, with 11 bases spanning the gap. The CDR3 reads CASSTPTDSGNTIYF. The CDR3 nucleotides read TGTGCCAGCAGCACCCCGACAGACTCTGGAAACACCATATATTTT. Drawing the rest from reference TRBV5-4 and TRBJ1-3, the complete variable domain is ETGVTQSPTHLIKTRGQQVTLRCSSQSGHNTVSWYQQALGQGPQFIFQYYREEENGRGNFPPRFSGLQFPNYSSELNVNALELDDSALYLCASSTPTDSGNTIYFGEGSWLTVV.

V gene TRBV5-6 combines with J gene TRBJ1-6; 9 nucleotides line up with TRBD1. Germline values: CDR1 SGHDT, CDR2 YYEEEE. V shed 1 base and J 2 bases; nucleotides not matched to a gene: 7. The CDR3 loop spans 18 amino acids. In nucleotides, the CDR3 is TGTGCCAGCAGCTTGAACGGACAGGGGCCTCCCTATAATTCACCCCTCCACTTT. This gives the protein CASSLNGQGPPYNSPLHF.

This clone was seen a single time. The chain uses TRBV10-3 and TRBJ2-7, with 8 bases aligning to TRBD1. The germline V gene encodes CDR1 ENHRY and CDR2 SYGVKD. The CDR3 sequence is 15 residues long. The trim removed 0 bases at V and 5 bases at J, leaving 6 bases unmatched. CDR3 sequence (DNA): TGTGCCATCAGTGAGTCGACAGGGGCTAGCCACGAGCAGTACTTC. This gives the protein CAISESTGASHEQYF.

This clone was seen more than once but under ten times. The chain combines TRBV6-5 with TRBJ2-4; no definite D call. The germline CDR1 and CDR2 sequences are MNHEY and SVGAGI. With 8 bases removed from V and 5 bases from J, the gap between germline ends came to 16 bases. CDR3 size: 14 residues. The CDR3 DNA reads TGTGCCAGCTCTCTCTCACAGATGGAAAACATTCAGTACTTC. Translating it yields CASSLSQMENIQYF.